Presented here are 32 T cell receptor beta chains from one specimen sequenced in a study of PD-L1 blockade in urothelial cancer. Measured with immunoSEQ multiplex PCR; TCRdb has only the in-frame clones, and not every one. In the table there are roughly 62,000 clones, roughly 80% of which are singletons. Sequencing used PBMCs, obtained around atezolizumab (anti-PD-L1) treatment. The receptors shown here come from a man between 65 and 85 years old with urothelial cancer.

V and J are TRBV27 and TRBJ2-6; D not resolved. V lost 5 bases and J lost 2, with 4 bases in between. The CDR3 has 13 residues. Germline values: CDR1 MNHEY, CDR2 SMNVEV (reference sequence). The CDR3 region is CASSQTGANVLTF. The CDR3 region has the DNA TGTGCCAGCAGTCAAACTGGGGCCAACGTCCTGACTTTC.

The gene calls are TRBV10-2 and TRBJ1-2; TRBD1 agrees at 8 bases. From germline, CDR1 is WSHSY and CDR2 SAAADI. The V and J ends lost 7 bases and 8 bases, in that order; junction bases with no gene match: 6. The CDR3 is 12 amino acids. The CDR3, as DNA: TGCGCCAGCAAAGACAGGGGTTACGGCTACACCTTC. It specifies CASKDRGYGYTF.

V gene TRBV9 combines with J gene TRBJ2-5, with TRBD1 as a possible D gene (6 bases). V lost 0 bases and J lost 2, with 8 bases in between. The germline CDR1 and CDR2 sequences are SGDLS and YYNGEE. CDR3 size: 14 residues. CDR3: CASSVGGQQETQYF. The CDR3 DNA sequence: TGTGCCAGCAGCGTAGGCGGACAGCAAGAGACCCAGTACTTC.

This clone has only one observation. Different DNA sequences within this sample yield the same CDR3. J is TRBJ1-5 and V is TRBV19; D perhaps matches TRBD1 (5 bases). Trimming removed 3 bases at V and 6 bases at J, with 6 bases between. This CDR3 has 12 residues. Germline loops: CDR1 LNHDA, CDR2 SQIVND (reference sequence). The CDR3 reads CASSIRGQPQHF. DNA of the CDR3: TGTGCCAGTAGTATTAGGGGTCAGCCCCAGCATTTT.

V is TRBV5-1 and J is TRBJ2-7; 11 bases are shared with TRBD2. The length of the CDR3 is 14 residues. Germline CDR1 is SGHRS and CDR2 is YFSETQ. Losses at the gene ends were 3 bases for V and 4 bases for J; bases not matched to a gene: 3. CDR3 residues: CASSSLAGGYEQYF. The CDR3 nucleotides read TGCGCCAGCAGCTCCCTAGCGGGAGGATACGAGCAGTACTTC.

V and J are TRBV18 and TRBJ1-3; 7 positions agree with TRBD1. Germline assignment: CDR1 KGHSH and CDR2 LQKENI. J was trimmed by 1 base and V by 2 bases; bases with no gene match: 5. CDR3 length: 16 residues. The CDR3, as DNA: TGTGCCAGCTCACCAATGGGACAGTTTTCTGGAAACACCATATATTTT. Its protein product is CASSPMGQFSGNTIYF.

The chain couples TRBV5-4 to TRBJ2-6; unclear D gene. The V gene lost 2 bases and the J gene lost 4 bases, with 4 bases spanning the gap. Germline values: CDR1 SGHNT, CDR2 YYREEE (reference sequence). CDR3 length: 13 amino acids. The CDR3 region is CASSFEGANVLTF. The CDR3 DNA reads as TGTGCCAGCAGCTTTGAGGGGGCCAACGTCCTGACTTTC. The full variable domain, with the rest looked up from reference TRBV5-4 and TRBJ2-6, is ETGVTQSPTHLIKTRGQQVTLRCSSQSGHNTVSWYQQALGQGPQFIFQYYREEENGRGNFPPRFSGLQFPNYSSELNVNALELDDSALYLCASSFEGANVLTFGAGSRLTVL.

The chain combines TRBV5-8 with TRBJ2-7, with D perhaps TRBD2 (5 bases). Germline V gives CDR1 SGHTS, CDR2 YDEGEE. The CDR3 has 13 residues. The germline V and J ends were trimmed by 0 bases and 3 bases, with 7 bases remaining between them. CDR3 sequence: CASSLGGNYEQYF. CDR3 bases: TGTGCCAGCAGCTTGGGAGGGAACTACGAGCAGTACTTC.

The genes are TRBV11-2 and TRBJ2-3; the match to TRBD2 covers 10 bases. V trimming: 4 bases; J trimming: 4 bases; junction bases outside the gene matches: 17. This CDR3 is built from 19 residues. The germline V gene has CDR1 SGHAT and CDR2 FQNNGV. The CDR3 spells CASSSPGLGAGGPSDTQYF. The CDR3, as DNA: TGTGCCAGCAGCTCCCCGGGGTTAGGAGCGGGAGGGCCTTCAGATACGCAGTATTTT.

The chain combines TRBV30 with TRBJ2-2; 7 nucleotides line up with TRBD2. Germline V gene lookup returns CDR1 GTSNPN and CDR2 SVGIG (reference sequence). V shed 4 bases and J 7 bases; nucleotides not matched to a gene: 9. CDR3 length: 14 residues. CDR3 sequence (DNA): TGTGCCTGGATCGGGGGAGGGCTGGTCGGGGAGCTGTTTTTT. Translation: CAWIGGGLVGELFF. The full variable domain, completed using reference TRBV30 and TRBJ2-2, is SQTIHQWPATLVQPVGSPLSLECTVEGTSNPNLYWYRQAAGRGLQLLFYSVGIGQISSEVPQNLSASRPQDRQFILSSKKLLLSDSGFYLCAWIGGGLVGELFFGEGSRLTVL.

There are a few counts of this clone. V is TRBV9 and J is TRBJ1-4; 7 bases fit TRBD1. The CDR3 length is 15 residues. V lost 5 bases and J lost 0; bases outside the gene matches: 4. The germline V gene has CDR1 SGDLS and CDR2 YYNGEE. The CDR3 protein is CASSQGESTNEKLFF. For the CDR3, the DNA is TGTGCCAGCAGTCAGGGGGAATCAACTAATGAAAAACTGTTTTTT.

J is TRBJ2-1 and V is TRBV27; 7 bases map to TRBD2. This CDR3 spans 18 amino acids. V lost 6 bases and J lost 4; bases outside the gene matches: 18. Germline lookup yields CDR1 MNHEY and CDR2 SMNVEV (reference sequence). CDR3: CASRFRGGPDPKYNEQFF. The CDR3 nucleotides are TGTGCCAGCAGATTCCGCGGGGGACCGGACCCCAAATACAATGAGCAGTTCTTC.

The chain recombines TRBV18 with TRBJ2-3; D not certain. Trimming removed 6 bases from V and 4 bases from J, with 14 bases in between. This CDR3 is 14 amino acids long. Germline CDR1 and CDR2: KGHSH and LQKENI. In nucleotides, the CDR3 is TGTGCCAGCTCTCCGGGTCTAAGCTCAGATACGCAGTATTTT. Its protein is CASSPGLSSDTQYF.

This chain's CDR3 is CAIKDSSGNTIYF. The CDR3 DNA follows: TGTGCCATCAAAGACAGCTCTGGAAACACCATATATTTT. The chain uses TRBV10-3 and TRBJ1-3, with D possibly matching TRBD1 (5 bases). This CDR3 is built from 13 residues. Germline lookup yields CDR1 ENHRY and CDR2 SYGVKD. Trimming took 7 bases from V and 0 from J, leaving 7 bases between them.

This rearrangement joins TRBV5-1 to TRBJ2-1; D might be TRBD2 (6 bases). Trimming cost V 4 bases and J 4 bases, with 15 bases left between them. The CDR3 extends over 15 amino acids. Germline-derived CDR1 and CDR2 are SGHRS and YFSETQ. The CDR3, as DNA: TGCGCCAGCAGCGGGGGGTATCGGGAGTACAATGAGCAGTTCTTC. This encodes CASSGGYREYNEQFF.

The chain recombines TRBV6-5 with TRBJ1-1; D not certain. The CDR3 covers 13 residues. Trimming stripped 8 bases from V and 4 bases from J, with 14 bases between. The V gene's germline CDR1 is MNHEY and CDR2 SVGAGI. The CDR3 nucleotides read TGTGCCAGCCACGATCCGGGAGGCACTGAAGCTTTCTTT. Its protein is CASHDPGGTEAFF.

Here the CDR3 DNA reads TGTGCCAGCAGTTACTCGAGGGCGGAGGGTAGGGGGCAGTTCTTC. Protein: CASSYSRAEGRGQFF. V and J are TRBV6-5 and TRBJ2-1; weak D call: TRBD2 (6 bases). Trimming pared 0 bases from V and 12 bases from J, leaving 18 bases between. The CDR3 has 15 residues. Germline V lookup: CDR1 MNHEY, CDR2 SVGAGI.

In its sample, this clone was seen once. The chain joins TRBV11-2 to TRBJ2-1; D is possibly TRBD1 (6 bases). V dropped 1 base and J dropped 6 bases, with 13 bases sitting between them. Per germline, CDR1 SGHAT and CDR2 FQNNGV. This CDR3 is built from 15 residues. The DNA of the CDR3 is TGTGCCAGCAGCTTAGCTAGGCAGGGGAGCAATGAGCAGTTCTTC. Protein product: CASSLARQGSNEQFF.

The gene calls are TRBV19 and TRBJ2-7, with D possibly matching TRBD2 (5 bases). Per the germline V gene, CDR1 is LNHDA and CDR2 is SQIVND (reference sequence). The CDR3 runs 14 residues. The ends were cut back, 5 bases at V and 7 bases at J, with 18 bases in the middle. The CDR3 region has the DNA TGTGCCAGTAGTTTTGACCCCTTTGGAGGAGAGCAGTACTTC. It translates to CASSFDPFGGEQYF.

The rearrangement uses TRBV21-1 and TRBJ1-3. TRBV21-1 is shown as a pseudogene. The CDR3 totals 16 residues. CDR3 amino acids: CASSKVRQLTGNTIYF. The CDR3, as DNA: TGTGCCAGCAGCAAAGTGCGGCAGCTCACTGGAAACACCATATATTTT.

The rearrangement joins TRBV19 to TRBJ2-7; 15 positions match TRBD2. V lost 5 bases, J lost 7 bases, and 6 bases stayed unmatched. From germline, CDR1 is LNHDA and CDR2 SQIVND (reference sequence). CDR3 length equals 15 residues. The DNA for the CDR3 is TGTGCCAGTAGTGTTCGGACTAGCGGGAGGGATGAGCAGTACTTC. This translates into CASSVRTSGRDEQYF.

The chain is built from TRBV10-1 and TRBJ1-1; 7 positions match TRBD1. V dropped 6 bases and J dropped 5; count of bases not matched to a gene: 18. This CDR3 spans 17 amino acids. Per germline, CDR1 WNHNN and CDR2 SYGVQD (reference sequence). In DNA form, the CDR3 reads TGCGCCAGCAGCCGGACTCGGACAGGAGGATCGAATACTGAAGCTTTCTTT. Translated: CASSRTRTGGSNTEAFF.

The J gene is TRBJ2-7, the V gene TRBV19; 9 bases align to TRBD1. V was pared by 3 bases and J by 3 bases, with 6 bases of the junction left unmatched. Looked up from germline, CDR1 is LNHDA and CDR2 is SQIVND (reference sequence). CDR3 length equals 15 residues. The CDR3 is CASSIGQGKDYEQYF. CDR3 DNA: TGTGCCAGTAGTATCGGACAGGGGAAGGACTACGAGCAGTACTTC.

The J gene is TRBJ2-7, the V gene TRBV18, with 7 bases that match TRBD1. The V gene end was trimmed by 2 bases and the J gene end by 1 base; junction bases not matched to a gene: 8. The CDR3 sequence is 16 residues long. Germline loops: CDR1 KGHSH, CDR2 LQKENI. The chain's CDR3 is CASSPRGQTLSYEQYF. The CDR3 DNA sequence: TGTGCCAGCTCACCAAGGGGACAGACCCTTTCCTACGAGCAGTACTTC.

This sequence joins TRBV5-4 and TRBJ2-1, with 9 bases matching TRBD2. The germline V gene has CDR1 SGHNT and CDR2 YYREEE (reference sequence). There are 15 residues in the CDR3. V lost 0 bases, J lost 4 bases, and 2 bases stayed unmatched. In nucleotides, the CDR3 is TGTGCCAGCAGCTTGGGACTAGCGGTTTACAATGAGCAGTTCTTC. Its protein is CASSLGLAVYNEQFF.

This chain links TRBV30 with TRBJ2-1; 8 bases agree with TRBD2. This CDR3 comprises 14 residues. Trimming at V came to 0 bases and at J to 6 bases, leaving 4 bases not matched to a gene. Germline lookup yields CDR1 GTSNPN and CDR2 SVGIG (reference sequence). The CDR3 bases are TGTGCCTGGAGTGTAGGCCTAGCGGGCAATGAGCAGTTCTTC. This sequence encodes CAWSVGLAGNEQFF.

The chain joins TRBV7-2 to TRBJ1-1; a weak D match, TRBD1 (5 bases). V was cut by 5 bases and J by 1 base, with 11 bases left in between. CDR3 length: 14 residues. The germline V gene encodes CDR1 SGHTA and CDR2 FQGNSA. The CDR3 coding sequence is TGTGCCAGCAGCCTACGACAGCGGAACACTGAAGCTTTCTTT. This encodes CASSLRQRNTEAFF.

The rearrangement joins TRBV28 to TRBJ1-1; a possible D gene is TRBD1 (5 bases). The V gene's germline CDR1 is MDHEN and CDR2 SYDVKM. The length of the CDR3 is 16 residues. V lost 2 bases and J lost 1, with 14 bases in between. This CDR3 is CASSLTGDWENTEAFF. CDR3 bases: TGTGCCAGCAGTTTAACGGGGGACTGGGAGAACACTGAAGCTTTCTTT.

The chain joins TRBV4-1 to TRBJ2-7; the match to TRBD1 covers 8 bases. Germline V gives CDR1 MGHRA, CDR2 YSYEKL. The V gene end was trimmed by 3 bases and the J gene end by 2 bases; junction bases not matched to a gene: 15. The CDR3 runs to 18 residues. In DNA form, the CDR3 reads TGCGCCAGCAGCCATCCCGGACAGGGAAGGGGGAAGGCCTACGAGCAGTACTTC. As protein: CASSHPGQGRGKAYEQYF.

The chain uses TRBV9 and TRBJ2-5; D is ambiguous. The V end was cut by 4 bases, the J end by 0 bases, with 16 bases between. The length of the CDR3 is 16 residues. From germline, CDR1 is SGDLS and CDR2 YYNGEE. CDR3 nucleotides: TGTGCCAGCAGCCCCTCAACCGCAGCGAACCAAGAGACCCAGTACTTC. The encoded protein is CASSPSTAANQETQYF.

The chain recombines TRBV5-4 with TRBJ2-1; 8 nucleotides align to TRBD2. V lost 4 bases to trimming and J lost 2 bases; unmatched junction nucleotides: 5. The CDR3 consists of 15 residues. Germline lookup yields CDR1 SGHNT and CDR2 YYREEE (reference sequence). The CDR3 loop reads CASSRTGGTYNEQFF. The CDR3 bases are TGTGCCAGCAGCCGAACGGGAGGGACCTACAATGAGCAGTTCTTC.

The chain employs TRBV29-1 and TRBJ2-7, with a possible D match to TRBD2 (5 bases). The V gene lost 6 bases and the J gene lost 1 base, with 16 bases spanning the gap. The germline V gene encodes CDR1 SQVTM and CDR2 ANQGSEA. The CDR3 runs 14 residues. CDR3 in amino acids: CSVEISGASYEQYF. The CDR3 coding sequence is TGCAGCGTCGAAATCAGCGGAGCGTCCTACGAGCAGTACTTC.